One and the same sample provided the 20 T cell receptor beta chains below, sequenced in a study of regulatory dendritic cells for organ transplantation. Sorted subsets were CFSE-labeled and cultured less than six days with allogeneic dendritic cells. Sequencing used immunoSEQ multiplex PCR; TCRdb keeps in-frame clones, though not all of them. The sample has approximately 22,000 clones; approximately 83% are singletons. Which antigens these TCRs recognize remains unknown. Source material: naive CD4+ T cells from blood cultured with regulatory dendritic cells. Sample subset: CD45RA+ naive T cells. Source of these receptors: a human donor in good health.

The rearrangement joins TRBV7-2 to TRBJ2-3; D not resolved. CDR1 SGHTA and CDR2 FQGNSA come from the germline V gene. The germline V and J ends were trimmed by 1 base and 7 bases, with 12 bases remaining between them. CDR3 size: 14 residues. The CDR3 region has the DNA TGTGCCAGCAGCTTAGAGACTCCTGACCATACGCAGTATTTT. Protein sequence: CASSLETPDHTQYF.

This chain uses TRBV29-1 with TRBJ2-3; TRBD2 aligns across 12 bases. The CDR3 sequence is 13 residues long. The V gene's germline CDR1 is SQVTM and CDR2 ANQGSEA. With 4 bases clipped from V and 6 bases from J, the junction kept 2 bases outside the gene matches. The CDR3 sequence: CSVGLAGGDTQYF. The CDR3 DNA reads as TGCAGCGTTGGGCTAGCGGGGGGGGATACGCAGTATTTT.

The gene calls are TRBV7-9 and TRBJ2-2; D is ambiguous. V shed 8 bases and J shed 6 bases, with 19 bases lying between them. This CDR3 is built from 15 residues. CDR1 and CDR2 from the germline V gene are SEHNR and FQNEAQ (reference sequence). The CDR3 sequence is CASGTAALRAGELFF. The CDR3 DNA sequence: TGTGCCAGCGGTACGGCGGCCCTTAGGGCCGGGGAGCTGTTTTTT. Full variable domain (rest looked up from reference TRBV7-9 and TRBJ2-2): DTGVSQNPRHKITKRGQNVTFRCDPISEHNRLYWYRQTLGQGPEFLTYFQNEAQLEKSRLLSDRFSAERPKGSFSTLEIQRTEQGDSAMYLCASGTAALRAGELFFGEGSRLTVL.

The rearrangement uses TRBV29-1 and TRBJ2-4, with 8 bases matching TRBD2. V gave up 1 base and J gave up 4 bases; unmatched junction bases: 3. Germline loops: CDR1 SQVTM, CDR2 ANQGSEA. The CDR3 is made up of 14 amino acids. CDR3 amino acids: CSVEVRGGKNIQYF. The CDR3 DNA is TGCAGCGTTGAAGTACGGGGGGGAAAAAACATTCAGTACTTC.

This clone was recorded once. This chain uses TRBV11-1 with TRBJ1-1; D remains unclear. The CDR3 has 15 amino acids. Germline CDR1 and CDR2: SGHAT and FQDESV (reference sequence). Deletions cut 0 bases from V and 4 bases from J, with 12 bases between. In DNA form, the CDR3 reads TGTGCCAGCAGCTTAGCCTTTTCAACCATCACTGAAGCTTTCTTT. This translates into CASSLAFSTITEAFF. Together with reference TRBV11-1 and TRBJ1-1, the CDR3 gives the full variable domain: EAEVAQSPRYKITEKSQAVAFWCDPISGHATLYWYRQILGQGPELLVQFQDESVVDDSQLPKDRFSAERLKGVDSTLKIQPAELGDSAMYLCASSLAFSTITEAFFGQGTRLTVV.

The CDR3 nucleotides are TGTGCCTGGAGAATAGCGGGTAACACCGGGGAGCTGTTTTTT. Amino acids: CAWRIAGNTGELFF. The chain is built from TRBV30 and TRBJ2-2; 7 nucleotides line up with TRBD2. The CDR3 consists of 14 residues. J was trimmed by 2 bases and V by 3 bases; bases with no gene match: 3. CDR1 and CDR2 from the germline V gene are GTSNPN and SVGIG (reference sequence).

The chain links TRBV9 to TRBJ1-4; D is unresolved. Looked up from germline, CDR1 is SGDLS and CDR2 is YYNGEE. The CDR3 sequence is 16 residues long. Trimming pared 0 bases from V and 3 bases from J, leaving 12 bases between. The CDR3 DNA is TGTGCCAGCAGCGTAGAAGGAGGAAGGTCTAATGAAAAACTGTTTTTT. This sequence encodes CASSVEGGRSNEKLFF.

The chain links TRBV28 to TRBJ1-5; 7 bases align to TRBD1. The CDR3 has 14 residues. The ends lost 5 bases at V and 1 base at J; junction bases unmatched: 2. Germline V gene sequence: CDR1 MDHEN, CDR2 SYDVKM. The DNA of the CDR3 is TGTGCCAGCAGTCCGGGACAGAGCAATCAGCCCCAGCATTTT. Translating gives CASSPGQSNQPQHF.

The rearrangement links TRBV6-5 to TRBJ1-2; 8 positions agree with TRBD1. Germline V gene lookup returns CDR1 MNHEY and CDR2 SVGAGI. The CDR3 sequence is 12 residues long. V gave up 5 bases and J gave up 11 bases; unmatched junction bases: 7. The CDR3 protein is CASSPRTGRYTF. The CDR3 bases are TGTGCCAGCAGTCCGAGGACAGGGCGGTACACCTTC.

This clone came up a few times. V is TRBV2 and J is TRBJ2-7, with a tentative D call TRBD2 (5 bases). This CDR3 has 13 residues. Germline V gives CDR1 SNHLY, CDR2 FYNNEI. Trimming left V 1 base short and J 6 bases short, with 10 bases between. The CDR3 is CASSEVEGTEQYF. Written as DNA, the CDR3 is TGTGCCAGCAGTGAAGTAGAGGGAACCGAGCAGTACTTC.

The CDR3 DNA reads as TGTGCCAGCGACCCGACAGGGGGAAGGGGCTACACCTTC. This gives the protein CASDPTGGRGYTF. V is TRBV6-5 and J is TRBJ1-2, with 9 bases matching TRBD1. The ends lost 8 bases at V and 8 bases at J; junction bases unmatched: 9. This CDR3 is built from 13 residues. Per the germline V gene, CDR1 is MNHEY and CDR2 is SVGAGI.

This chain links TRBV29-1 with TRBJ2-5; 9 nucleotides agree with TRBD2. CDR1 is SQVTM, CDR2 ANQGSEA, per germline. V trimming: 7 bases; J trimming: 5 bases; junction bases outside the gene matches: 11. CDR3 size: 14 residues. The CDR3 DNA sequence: TGCAGCGCGACCTCACGGGCGGGAGGGGAGACCCAGTACTTC. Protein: CSATSRAGGETQYF.

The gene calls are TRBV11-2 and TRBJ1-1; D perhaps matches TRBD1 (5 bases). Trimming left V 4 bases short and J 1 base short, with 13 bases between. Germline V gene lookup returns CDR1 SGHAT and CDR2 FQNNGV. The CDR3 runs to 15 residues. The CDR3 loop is CASSWGRRENTEAFF. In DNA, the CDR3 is TGTGCCAGCAGCTGGGGGAGGAGGGAGAACACTGAAGCTTTCTTT.

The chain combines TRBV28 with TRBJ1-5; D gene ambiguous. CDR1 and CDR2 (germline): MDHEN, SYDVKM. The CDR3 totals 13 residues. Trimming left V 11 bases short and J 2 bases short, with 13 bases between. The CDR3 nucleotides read TGTGCCTGCCAAGGTAGTGGCAATCAGCCCCAGCATTTT. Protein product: CACQGSGNQPQHF.

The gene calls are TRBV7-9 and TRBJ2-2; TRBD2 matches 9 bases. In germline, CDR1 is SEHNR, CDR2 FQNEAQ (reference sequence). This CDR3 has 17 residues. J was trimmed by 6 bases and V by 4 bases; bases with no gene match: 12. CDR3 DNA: TGTGCCAGCAGCTCTCAGTTAGCGGGAGTAGAGGCCGGGGAGCTGTTTTTT. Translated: CASSSQLAGVEAGELFF.

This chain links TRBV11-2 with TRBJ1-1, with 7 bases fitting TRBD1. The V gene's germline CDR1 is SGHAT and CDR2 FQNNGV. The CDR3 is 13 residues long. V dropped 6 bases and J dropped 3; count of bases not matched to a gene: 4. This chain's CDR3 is CASRQDRDTEAFF. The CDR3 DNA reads TGTGCCAGCAGACAAGACAGGGACACTGAAGCTTTCTTT.

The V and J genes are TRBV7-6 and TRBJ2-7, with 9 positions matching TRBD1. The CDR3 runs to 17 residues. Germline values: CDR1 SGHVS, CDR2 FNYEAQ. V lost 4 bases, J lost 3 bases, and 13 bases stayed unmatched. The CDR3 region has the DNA TGTGCCAGCAGCTCGGTCATTAGGACAGGGGACGTCTACGAGCAGTACTTC. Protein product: CASSSVIRTGDVYEQYF. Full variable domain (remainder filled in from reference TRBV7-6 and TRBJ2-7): GAGVSQSPRYKVTKRGQDVALRCDPISGHVSLYWYRQALGQGPEFLTYFNYEAQQDKSGLPNDRFSAERPEGSISTLTIQRTEQRDSAMYRCASSSVIRTGDVYEQYFGPGTRLTVT.

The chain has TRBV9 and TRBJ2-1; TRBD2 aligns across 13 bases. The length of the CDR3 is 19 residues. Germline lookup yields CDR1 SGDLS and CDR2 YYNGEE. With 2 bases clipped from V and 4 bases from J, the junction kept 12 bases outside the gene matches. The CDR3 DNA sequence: TGTGCCAGCAGCGTCGGACTAGCGGGAGTCGGGGCTATATACAATGAGCAGTTCTTC. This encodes CASSVGLAGVGAIYNEQFF. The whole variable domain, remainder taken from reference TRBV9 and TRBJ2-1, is DSGVTQTPKHLITATGQRVTLRCSPRSGDLSVYWYQQSLDQGLQFLIQYYNGEERAKGNILERFSAQQFPDLHSELNLSSLELGDSALYFCASSVGLAGVGAIYNEQFFGPGTRLTVL.

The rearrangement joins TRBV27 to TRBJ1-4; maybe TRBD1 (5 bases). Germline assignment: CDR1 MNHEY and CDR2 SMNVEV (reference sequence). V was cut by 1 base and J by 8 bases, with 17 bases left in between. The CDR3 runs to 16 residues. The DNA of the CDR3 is TGTGCCAGCAGTTTATTAAGGGACGCCGATGGGGAAAAACTGTTTTTT. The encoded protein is CASSLLRDADGEKLFF. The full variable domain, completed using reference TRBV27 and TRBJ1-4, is EAQVTQNPRYLITVTGKKLTVTCSQNMNHEYMSWYRQDPGLGLRQIYYSMNVEVTDKGDVPEGYKVSRKEKRNFPLILESPSPNQTSLYFCASSLLRDADGEKLFFGSGTQLSVL.

CDR3: CASSQRRGTSGTYNEQFF. The DNA of the CDR3 is TGCGCCAGCAGCCAGAGGAGGGGGACTAGCGGAACCTACAATGAGCAGTTCTTC. The chain combines TRBV4-3 with TRBJ2-1; the match to TRBD2 covers 11 bases. The CDR3 covers 18 residues. The ends lost 3 bases at V and 2 bases at J; junction bases unmatched: 9. Germline V gene data show CDR1 as LGHNA and CDR2 as YSLEER.